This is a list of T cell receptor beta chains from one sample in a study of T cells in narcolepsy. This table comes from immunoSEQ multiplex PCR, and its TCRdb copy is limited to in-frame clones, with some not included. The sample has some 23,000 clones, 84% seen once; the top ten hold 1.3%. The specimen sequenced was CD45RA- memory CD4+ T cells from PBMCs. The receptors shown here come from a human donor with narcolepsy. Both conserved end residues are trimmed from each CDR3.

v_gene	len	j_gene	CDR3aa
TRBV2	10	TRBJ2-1	ASRGFANEQF
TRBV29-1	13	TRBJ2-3	SVSPGMTSTDTQY
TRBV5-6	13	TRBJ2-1	ASSLAGTVANEQF
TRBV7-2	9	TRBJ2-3	ASIDRDTQY
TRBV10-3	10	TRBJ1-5	AISESSQPQH
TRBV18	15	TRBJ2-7	ASSPPGRGLLSYEQY
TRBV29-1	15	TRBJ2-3	SVEDPATSGHTDTQY
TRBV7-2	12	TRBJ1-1	ASSLTLGNTEAF
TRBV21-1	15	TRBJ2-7	ASSKESLPGRTYEQY
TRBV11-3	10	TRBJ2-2	ASSMNTGELF
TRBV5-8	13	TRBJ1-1	ASSLPRRTHTEAF
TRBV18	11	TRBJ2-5	ASSPRPQETQY
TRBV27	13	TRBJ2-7	ASSSPGQGLVAQY
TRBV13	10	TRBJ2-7	ASSLKEYEQY
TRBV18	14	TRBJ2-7	ASSSYSSGSKIEQY
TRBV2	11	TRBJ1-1	ASRDRLGTEAF
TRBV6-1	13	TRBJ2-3	ASSVSGRLTDTQY
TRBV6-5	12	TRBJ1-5	ASSAGGPHQPQH
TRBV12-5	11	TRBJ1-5	ASGLWPHQPQH
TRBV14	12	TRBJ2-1	ASSPLRGLDEQF
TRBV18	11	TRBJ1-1	ASSPRGNTEAF
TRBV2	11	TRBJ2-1	ASHQTGYNEQF
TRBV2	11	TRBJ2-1	ASRWDRHNEQF
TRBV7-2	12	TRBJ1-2	ASSLEGRGSGYT
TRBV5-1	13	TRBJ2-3	ASSLFAGWGDTQY
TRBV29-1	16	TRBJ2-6	SVEDGRVLGSGANVLT
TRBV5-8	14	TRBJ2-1	ASSQGRLAGNNEQF
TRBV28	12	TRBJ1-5	ASRTDRGSQPQH
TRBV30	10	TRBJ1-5	AWSWGGQPQH
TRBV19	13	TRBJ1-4	ASSIDWGSGEKLF
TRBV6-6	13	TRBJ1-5	ASRDGTGFNQPQH
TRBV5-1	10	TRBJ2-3	ASGDKTDTQY
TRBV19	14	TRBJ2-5	ASSRGPLGSRETQY
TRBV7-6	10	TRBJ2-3	ASSLGAGTQY
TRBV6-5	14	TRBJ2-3	ASSSLAGGGTDTQY
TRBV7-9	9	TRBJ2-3	ASEAIDTQY
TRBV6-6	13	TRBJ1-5	ASRPGQGWNQPQH
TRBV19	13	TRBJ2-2	ASSIGRRETGELF
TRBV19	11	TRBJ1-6	ASSVGGNSPLH
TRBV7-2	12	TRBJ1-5	ASSFDASNQPQH
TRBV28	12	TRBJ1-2	ASSGTDENYGYT
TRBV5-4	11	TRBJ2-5	ASSLGAIETQY
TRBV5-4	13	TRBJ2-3	ASSSGRAYTDTQY
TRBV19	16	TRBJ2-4	ASSSPHSSGRAAYIQY
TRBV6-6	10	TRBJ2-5	ASSLQRETQY
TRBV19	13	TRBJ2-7	ASSIQVGGAYEQY
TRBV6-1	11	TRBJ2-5	ASSEAHRETQY